This T cell receptor (beta chain) was sequenced during a study of blood T cells in healthy people across ages. Study context: Capturing about one barcoded beta molecule per two T cells was achieved by template switching.

The CDR3 extends over 13 amino acids. Germline values: CDR1 ENHRY, CDR2 SYGVKD. Study-level points and caveats: Across samples, TCR beta diversity tracked strongly with naive T cell percentage. Measured against age, TCR beta diversity per million T cells decreased in a roughly linear manner.

Note on this clonotype: Its antigen is unidentified. This may arise from a read error, as a much more abundant clone is one base away.

Together with a sample-barcoded 5' primer, a J-beta primer mix was included in a second PCR lasting about 6 to 11 cycles. A single record per CDR3 protein comes from TCRdb applying MiXCR to the 5' RACE reads. Among roughly 680,000 distinct CDR3 sequences, under 65% were seen once, and the ten largest hold 13%. This sequence was found in a woman over 75 in good health. The sample comprised blood. The V and J genes are TRBV10-3 and TRBJ2-1; D uncertain. The CDR3 coding sequence is TGTGCCATCGGTGAGTTCTCGGGCAATGAGCAGTTCTTC. Amino acid sequence: CAIGEFSGNEQFF.